This TCR beta chain was captured in a study of T cell responses to AZD1222 COVID-19 vaccine. TCRdb's table, derived via immunoSEQ multiplex PCR, lists solely in-frame clones and lacks some. This table holds about 100,000 clones, more than 85% found once. The sequencing here drew on peripheral blood, taken 28 days after the second AZD1222 dose. This clonotype originated in an adult who received the AZD1222 COVID-19 vaccine.

For the CDR3, the DNA is TGTGCCAGCAGCCCCGGACAGGTTGGGTATGAGACCCAGTACTTC. Translated, it gives CASSPGQVGYETQYF. This chain connects TRBV6-5 to TRBJ2-5; 7 nucleotides match TRBD1. V gave up 6 bases and J gave up 5 bases; unmatched junction bases: 12. The CDR3 length is 15 residues. Looked up from germline, CDR1 is MNHEY and CDR2 is SVGAGI.